Presented here are 3 T cell receptor beta chains from one specimen sequenced in a study of blood T cell repertoires in COVID-19. TCRdb's table, derived via immunoSEQ multiplex PCR, lists solely in-frame clones and lacks some. The sample lists fewer than 25,000 clones, around nine tenths occurring once. The material sequenced was peripheral blood. The receptor source for this set is a man aged 45-65 years with active COVID-19.

Note on this clone: The junction departs from germline at one end; a sequencing error may be responsible. The chain employs TRBV11-3 and TRBJ2-7, with 11 bases that match TRBD1. Germline CDR1 and CDR2: SGHNT and YENEEA. This CDR3 spans 12 amino acids. The CDR3 region has the DNA TGTGCCAGCAGCTCCTTGAGGGACAGGGGGTTCTTC. As protein: CASSSLRDRGFF. The full variable domain, its missing parts supplied by reference TRBV11-3 and TRBJ2-7, is EAGVVQSPRYKIIEKKQPVAFWCNPISGHNTLYWYLQNLGQGPELLIRYENEEAVDDSQLPKDRFSAERLKGVDSTLKIQPAELGDSAVYLCASSSLRDRGFFGPGTRLTVT.

This clone is a singleton in its sample. J is TRBJ2-4 and V is TRBV28; 7 bases are shared with TRBD1. This CDR3 is 15 amino acids long. Germline CDR1 reads MDHEN; CDR2 reads SYDVKM. The trim removed 0 bases at V and 1 base at J, leaving 0 bases unmatched. CDR3 amino acids: CASSLWDRAKNIQYF. In DNA, the CDR3 is TGTGCCAGCAGTTTATGGGACAGGGCCAAAAACATTCAGTACTTC.

The count of this clone is one. J is TRBJ2-2 and V is TRBV5-5; possible D gene TRBD2, 5 bases. This CDR3 is 16 amino acids long. CDR1 and CDR2 (germline): SGHKS, YYEKEE (reference sequence). The V gene lost 1 base and the J gene lost 6 bases, with 16 bases spanning the gap. CDR3 in DNA: TGTGCCAGCAGCTTGTTTTGGGCTCCCGGGGCCGGGGAGCTGTTTTTT. Amino acid sequence: CASSLFWAPGAGELFF. Looking up the rest from reference TRBV5-5 and TRBJ2-2 gives the full variable domain: DAGVTQSPTHLIKTRGQQVTLRCSPISGHKSVSWYQQVLGQGPQFIFQYYEKEERGRGNFPDRFSARQFPNYSSELNVNALLLGDSALYLCASSLFWAPGAGELFFGEGSRLTVL.